This is a list of T cell receptor beta chains from one sample in a study of T cells in Graves' hyperthyroidism and ophthalmopathy. TCRdb reprocessed the multiplex PCR reads via MiXCR and lists one record per CDR3 protein. The sample records fewer than 450,000 distinct CDR3 sequences, around 15% being singletons. The sequenced sample was blood. The receptors shown here come from an older woman with Graves' ophthalmopathy. CDR3s include the opening cysteine and the closing phenylalanine or tryptophan. Fields, in order: clone size, J gene, D gene, V gene, CDR3 DNA, CDR3 protein. D genes are given only for firm matches. Some rows mark clone size as missing; the rest say once, few, many or name a class of expanded clone.

>many|TRBJ2-1|NA|TRBV3-1
TGTGCCAGCAGCCAAGAGCTGGGTAGGCGCGGGGAAATCTCGTTCAATGAGCAGTTCTTC
CASSQELGRRGEISFNEQFF
>NA|TRBJ2-1|TRBD1|TRBV28
TGTGCCAGCACCGGGACAGGGAATGAGCAGTTCTTC
CASTGTGNEQFF
>few|TRBJ2-7|NA|TRBV27
TGTGCCAGCAGTTCCCTTTTCGGGAGAGGGAACGAGCAGTACTTC
CASSSLFGRGNEQYF
>many|TRBJ2-2|NA|TRBV12-3/TRBV12-4
TGTGCCAGCAGCCTAACTAGGACCGGGGAGCTGTTTTTT
CASSLTRTGELFF
>many|TRBJ2-7|TRBD2|TRBV18
TGTGCCAGCTCACCGGGGGGGCTAGCGGGAGATGGCGAGCAGTACTTC
CASSPGGLAGDGEQYF
>NA|TRBJ2-7|NA|TRBV27
TGTGCCAGCAGTTTATTCCAGGGCTACGAGCAGTACTTC
CASSLFQGYEQYF
>few|TRBJ1-4|NA|TRBV6-1
TGTGCCAGCAGGAAACCCGGAGAAAAACTGTTTTTT
CASRKPGEKLFF
>many|TRBJ2-7|NA|TRBV20-1
TGCAGTGCTAGAGATCTTGCGGTAGGGGTCTCCTACGAGCAGTACTTC
CSARDLAVGVSYEQYF
>NA|TRBJ1-2|NA|TRBV6-1
TGTGCCAGCAGTGAAGGGGAGGGCTATGGCTACACCTTC
CASSEGEGYGYTF
>many|TRBJ2-7|NA|TRBV2
TGTGCCAGCAAACCCCTGAGCTCCTACGAGCAGTACTTC
CASKPLSSYEQYF
>many|TRBJ1-1|TRBD1|TRBV20-1
TGCAGTGCCCCAGACAACAGGGGGCCGGCTGAAGCTTTCTTT
CSAPDNRGPAEAFF
>many|TRBJ2-1|NA|TRBV12-3/TRBV12-4
TGTGCCAGCAGTTTCGGACAGAGCTCCTACAATGAGCAGTTCTTC
CASSFGQSSYNEQFF
>many|TRBJ2-2|NA|TRBV20-1
TGCAGTGCTAGAGACCGGGACCTAACGAACACCGGGGAGCTGTTTTTT
CSARDRDLTNTGELFF
>many|TRBJ2-2|NA|TRBV12-3/TRBV12-4
TGTGCCAGCAGTTTAGGAGGGACCGGGGAGCTGTTTTTT
CASSLGGTGELFF
>NA|TRBJ1-2|NA|TRBV18
TGTGCCAGCTCACCCGTAGCCGGCCCTCGTTTCACCTTC
CASSPVAGPRFTF
>many|TRBJ2-3|NA|TRBV20-1
TGCAGTGCTAGGCCTCACCCCACAGATACGCAGTATTTT
CSARPHPTDTQYF
>NA|TRBJ1-5|TRBD1|TRBV19
TGTGCCAGTAGTATCGGGGACAGTCAGCCCCAGCATTTT
CASSIGDSQPQHF
>many|TRBJ2-1|NA|TRBV5-5
TGTGCCAGCAGCTTGTTCGATGAGCAGTTCTTC
CASSLFDEQFF
>many|TRBJ1-1|NA|TRBV20-1
TGCAGTGCTAGAAGGGACGGACTGAACACTGAAGCTTTCTTT
CSARRDGLNTEAFF
>few|TRBJ2-7|TRBD2|TRBV14
TGTGCCAGCAGGCCGACTAGCGCTAACAACTACGAGCAGTACTTC
CASRPTSANNYEQYF
>NA|TRBJ2-1|NA|TRBV6-1
TGTGCCACCGAAAATTACGGTCGCGAGCAGTTCTTC
CATENYGREQFF
>many|TRBJ2-2|NA|TRBV30
TGTGCCTGGGCAGGGAACACCGGGGAGCTGTTTTTT
CAWAGNTGELFF
>many|TRBJ2-7|NA|TRBV6-5
TGTGCCAGCAGTTATGTTGTGGGGTACGAGCAGTACTTC
CASSYVVGYEQYF
>many|TRBJ2-1|NA|TRBV15
TGTGCCACCAGCAGTGGAAGGAACTCCTACAATGAGCAGTTCTTC
CATSSGRNSYNEQFF
>many|TRBJ2-1|TRBD2|TRBV5-5
TGTGCCAGCAGCCCCGTGAGGACTAGCGGGTTCTCCTACAATGAGCAGTTCTTC
CASSPVRTSGFSYNEQFF
>NA|TRBJ2-1|TRBD2|TRBV19
TGTGCCAGTGGGGGACGGTTGACTAGCGCGTTCTACAATGAGCAGTTCTTC
CASGGRLTSAFYNEQFF
>NA|TRBJ2-3|NA|TRBV12-3/TRBV12-4
TGTGCCAGCAGTTTAGATCTGGGAGGTGTAGATACGCAGTATTTT
CASSLDLGGVDTQYF
>NA|TRBJ2-5|NA|TRBV19
TGTGCCAGTACCCCCGACGTGTGGGGGGAGACCCAGTACTTC
CASTPDVWGETQYF
>many|TRBJ2-7|TRBD2|TRBV28
TGTGCCAGCAACCTTGGGGGGGGCTACGAGCAGTACTTC
CASNLGGGYEQYF
>many|TRBJ2-1|TRBD2|TRBV3-1
TGTGCCAGCAGCCAAGTGGTGGCTAGCGGGAGGGTCAATGAGCAGTTCTTC
CASSQVVASGRVNEQFF
>few|TRBJ2-7|TRBD1|TRBV28
TGTGCCAGCAGAACCCGGACAGGGGGTTCCTACGAGCAGTACTTC
CASRTRTGGSYEQYF
>NA|TRBJ1-4|NA|TRBV5-1
TGCGCCAGCAGCTTGGTTGTCCAGGAAAAACTGTTTTTT
CASSLVVQEKLFF
>NA|TRBJ1-1|NA|TRBV5-4
TGTGCCAGCAGCTTGGATGCCACTGAAGCTTTCTTT
CASSLDATEAFF
>many|TRBJ1-2|NA|TRBV28
TGTGCCAGCAGCTCGGGCGGAATCGCCTATGGCTACACCTTC
CASSSGGIAYGYTF
>few|TRBJ2-5|TRBD1|TRBV20-1
TGCAGTGCTGAGGGGGCCGGGACAGGGCGAGAGACCCAGTACTTC
CSAEGAGTGRETQYF
>many|TRBJ2-5|TRBD2|TRBV7-2
TGTGCCAGCAGCTCCTTGACTAGCGGGACAACTCCCCAGTACTTC
CASSSLTSGTTPQYF
>few|TRBJ2-1|NA|TRBV10-1
TGCGCCAGCAGTGTCTGGACAGCGCGGGATGAGCAGTTCTTC
CASSVWTARDEQFF
>NA|TRBJ2-3|NA|TRBV12-3/TRBV12-4
TGTGCCAGCAGCAACCTACAGTCAGCCACAGATACGCAGTATTTT
CASSNLQSATDTQYF
>many|TRBJ2-1|TRBD2|TRBV7-2
TGTGCCAGCAGCTATCCTCGCCTGATGGGGACTAGCTTCAATGAGCAGTTCTTC
CASSYPRLMGTSFNEQFF
>many|TRBJ1-1|NA|TRBV11-2
TGTGCCAGCAGCTACGAGAGGGCTGGCACTGAAGCTTTCTTT
CASSYERAGTEAFF